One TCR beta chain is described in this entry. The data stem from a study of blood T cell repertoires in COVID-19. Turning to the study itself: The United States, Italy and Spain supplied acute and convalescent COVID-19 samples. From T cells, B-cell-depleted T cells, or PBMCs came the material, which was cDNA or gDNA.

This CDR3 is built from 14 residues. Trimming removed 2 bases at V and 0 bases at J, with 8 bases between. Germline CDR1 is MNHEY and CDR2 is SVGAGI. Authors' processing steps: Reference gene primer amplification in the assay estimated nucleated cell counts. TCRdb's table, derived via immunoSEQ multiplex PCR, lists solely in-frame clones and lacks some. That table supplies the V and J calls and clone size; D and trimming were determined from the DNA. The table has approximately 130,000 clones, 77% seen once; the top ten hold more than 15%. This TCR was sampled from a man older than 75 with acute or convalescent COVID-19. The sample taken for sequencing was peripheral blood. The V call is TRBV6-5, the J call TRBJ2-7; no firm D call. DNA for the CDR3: TGTGCCAGCAGTTACAGCGCTTACTCCTACGAGCAGTACTTC. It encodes CASSYSAYSYEQYF.